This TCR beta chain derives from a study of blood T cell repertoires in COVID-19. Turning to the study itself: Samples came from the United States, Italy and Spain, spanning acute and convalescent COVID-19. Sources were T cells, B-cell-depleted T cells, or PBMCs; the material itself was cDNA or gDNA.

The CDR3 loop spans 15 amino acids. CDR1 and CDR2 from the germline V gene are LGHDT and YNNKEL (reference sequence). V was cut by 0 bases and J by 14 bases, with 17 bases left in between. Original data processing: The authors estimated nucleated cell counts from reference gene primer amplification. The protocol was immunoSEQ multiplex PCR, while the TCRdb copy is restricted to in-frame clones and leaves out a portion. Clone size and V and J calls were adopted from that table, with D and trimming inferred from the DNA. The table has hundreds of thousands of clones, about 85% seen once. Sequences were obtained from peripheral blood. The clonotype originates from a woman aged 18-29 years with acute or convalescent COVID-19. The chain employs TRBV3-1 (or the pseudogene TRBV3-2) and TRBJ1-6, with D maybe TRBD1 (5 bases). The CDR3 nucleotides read TGTGCCAGCAGCCAAGATGATACAGGCCTTTTGGCCCTCCACTTT. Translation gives CASSQDDTGLLALHF.